A single sample is the source of the 21 T cell receptor beta chains below, sequenced in a study of shared clonotypes between healthy human individuals. The method was immunoSEQ multiplex PCR; TCRdb's version includes in-frame clones alone and lacks a portion of them. Of some 470,000 clones listed, 60% to 85% are singletons. Specimen: PBMCs. The origin of the receptors is a woman aged 40 to 50 in good health. Some clones in this sample may be carry-over from other donors' samples.

Details on this clone: Other DNA sequences of this sample code for an identical CDR3. The V gene is TRBV27, the J gene TRBJ2-5; D call uncertain. This CDR3 comprises 11 residues. Trimming left V 3 bases short and J 5 bases short, with 4 bases between. Germline V gene lookup returns CDR1 MNHEY and CDR2 SMNVEV (reference sequence). CDR3 loop: CASSLGETQYF. The CDR3 DNA follows: TGTGCCAGCAGTTTGGGGGAGACCCAGTACTTC.

In its sample, this clone was seen a few times. Other DNA sequences in this specimen translate into the identical CDR3. V and J are TRBV18 and TRBJ1-1; D remains ambiguous. Germline assignment: CDR1 KGHSH and CDR2 LQKENI. This CDR3 has 13 residues. The germline V and J ends were trimmed by 2 bases and 1 base, with 5 bases remaining between them. CDR3 in DNA: TGTGCCAGCTCACCAGGGAGGAACACTGAAGCTTTCTTT. Translation gives CASSPGRNTEAFF.

The rearrangement joins TRBV4-2 to TRBJ2-3; 14 bases align to TRBD2. Germline V gene sequence: CDR1 LGHNA, CDR2 YNFKEQ. V shed 3 bases and J 5 bases; nucleotides not matched to a gene: 4. This CDR3 has 16 residues. Here the CDR3 DNA reads TGTGCCAGCAGCCAGGGACTAGCGGGAGAACTAGATACGCAGTATTTT. It yields the protein CASSQGLAGELDTQYF.

J is TRBJ2-1 and V is TRBV19; D may be TRBD2 (6 bases). The V gene's germline CDR1 is LNHDA and CDR2 SQIVND (reference sequence). This CDR3 region has 14 residues. Between the trimmed V and J ends, which lost 5 bases and 1 base, there was a span of 9 bases. The CDR3 DNA follows: TGTGCCAGTAGTGGGGGGAAATCCTACAATGAGCAGTTCTTC. Protein: CASSGGKSYNEQFF.

The J gene is TRBJ1-2, the V gene TRBV28; D not resolved. The germline V gene encodes CDR1 MDHEN and CDR2 SYDVKM. V was trimmed by 3 bases and J by 7 bases, leaving 9 bases between them. The CDR3 has 12 residues. The CDR3 DNA is TGTGCCAGCAGTTTGTCGGCGACTGGCTACACCTTC. Protein sequence: CASSLSATGYTF.

The rearrangement links TRBV27 to TRBJ1-5; 7 nucleotides align to TRBD1. Unmatched junction bases numbered 15, after V lost 2 bases and J lost 2 bases. This CDR3 comprises 19 residues. CDR1 is MNHEY and CDR2 is SMNVEV in the germline V gene (reference sequence). Here the CDR3 reads CASSLRDSVGTPGNQPQHF. The CDR3 nucleotides read TGTGCCAGCAGTTTAAGGGACAGTGTCGGAACCCCTGGCAATCAGCCCCAGCATTTT.

This clone was counted a single time. J is TRBJ1-1 and V is TRBV7-9; D not certain. V lost 2 bases and J 7 bases, leaving 11 bases between the germline ends. There are 13 residues in the CDR3. Germline V gives CDR1 SEHNR, CDR2 FQNEAQ (reference sequence). In DNA, the CDR3 is TGTGCCAGCAGCTTACCTTCTTTAGTTGAAGCTTTCTTT. Translated: CASSLPSLVEAFF. The entire variable domain, with the rest obtained from reference TRBV7-9 and TRBJ1-1, is as follows: DTGVSQNPRHKITKRGQNVTFRCDPISEHNRLYWYRQTLGQGPEFLTYFQNEAQLEKSRLLSDRFSAERPKGSFSTLEIQRTEQGDSAMYLCASSLPSLVEAFFGQGTRLTVV.

V and J are TRBV6-1 and TRBJ2-6, with a possible D match to TRBD1 (5 bases). Germline assignment: CDR1 MNHNS and CDR2 SASEGT. This CDR3 region has 14 residues. V was shortened by 10 bases and J by 0 bases, with 10 bases between the two germline ends. The CDR3 nucleotides are TGTGCCACAGATGACAGCTCTGGGGCCAACGTCCTGACTTTC. It encodes CATDDSSGANVLTF.

The V and J genes are TRBV2 and TRBJ2-2; 9 bases fit TRBD1. CDR3 length: 14 residues. The germline V gene has CDR1 SNHLY and CDR2 FYNNEI. After removal of 6 bases from V and 8 bases from J, the junction contained 7 bases not matched to a gene. In DNA form, the CDR3 reads TGTGCCAGCAGGGGGGACAGGGTGGTTGGGGAGCTGTTTTTT. It translates to CASRGDRVVGELFF.

The chain combines TRBV5-1 with TRBJ2-7; TRBD1 is a possible D gene (5 bases). CDR3 length: 15 amino acids. The V and J ends lost 0 bases and 3 bases respectively, with 13 bases between them. Germline loops: CDR1 SGHRS, CDR2 YFSETQ. This chain's CDR3 is CASSLGQIPIYEQYF. In nucleotides, the CDR3 is TGCGCCAGCAGCTTGGGACAGATCCCGATCTACGAGCAGTACTTC. Filled out from reference TRBV5-1 and TRBJ2-7, the complete variable domain reads KAGVTQTPRYLIKTRGQQVTLSCSPISGHRSVSWYQQTPGQGLQFLFEYFSETQRNKGNFPGRFSGRQFSNSRSEMNVSTLELGDSALYLCASSLGQIPIYEQYFGPGTRLTVT.

This clone has more than one count but fewer than ten. The chain is built from TRBV19 and TRBJ1-1; no clear D. The CDR3 is 13 amino acids. Germline CDR1 is LNHDA and CDR2 is SQIVND (reference sequence). Trimming stripped 3 bases from V and 0 bases from J, with 5 bases between. CDR3 amino acids: CASSISLNTEAFF. The CDR3 DNA follows: TGTGCCAGTAGTATTAGCCTGAACACTGAAGCTTTCTTT.

This clone was recorded at least ten times. The chain joins TRBV9 to TRBJ2-3; weak D call: TRBD1 (7 bases). This CDR3 region has 18 residues. CDR1 and CDR2 from the germline V gene are SGDLS and YYNGEE. Trimming stripped 0 bases from V and 1 base from J, with 18 bases between. CDR3 sequence: CASSVGRGQGPGTDTQYF. Here the CDR3 DNA reads TGTGCCAGCAGCGTAGGGAGGGGGCAGGGGCCGGGCACAGATACGCAGTATTTT.

The rearrangement uses TRBV27 and TRBJ2-7; D perhaps matches TRBD1 (5 bases). The V end lost 7 bases, the J end lost 5 bases, and 18 bases lay between the germline ends. The germline gives CDR1 MNHEY, CDR2 SMNVEV (reference sequence). The CDR3 loop spans 14 amino acids. The CDR3 region is CASKGLMGFHEQYF. CDR3 nucleotide sequence: TGTGCCAGCAAGGGGCTGATGGGTTTCCACGAGCAGTACTTC.

The chain links TRBV7-2 to TRBJ2-5; D is perhaps TRBD2 (5 bases). Germline CDR1 is SGHTA and CDR2 is FQGNSA. The CDR3 spans 14 residues. The V gene lost 2 bases and the J gene lost 5 bases, with 12 bases spanning the gap. The chain's CDR3 is CASSLSGSGETQYF. The CDR3 bases are TGTGCCAGCAGCTTAAGCGGCTCCGGGGAGACCCAGTACTTC.

The sample holds many counts of this clone. The chain uses TRBV30 and TRBJ1-2, with D maybe TRBD1 (5 bases). The CDR3 consists of 12 residues. In germline, CDR1 is GTSNPN, CDR2 SVGIG (reference sequence). CDR3 protein: CAYRDGNYGYTF. DNA for the CDR3: TGTGCGTACCGGGACGGTAACTATGGCTACACCTTC.

The gene calls are TRBV30 and TRBJ1-6; no clear D. The CDR3 runs to 13 residues. V lost 3 bases, J lost 10 bases, and 13 bases lay in between. Germline CDR1 reads GTSNPN; CDR2 reads SVGIG (reference sequence). The CDR3 DNA sequence: TGTGCCTGGAGCTCTGTCGGGTTATCACCCCTCCACTTT. This translates into CAWSSVGLSPLHF.

The chain joins TRBV28 to TRBJ1-2; the match to TRBD1 covers 7 bases. Germline V gives CDR1 MDHEN, CDR2 SYDVKM. The CDR3 runs to 13 residues. The V segment lost 6 bases and the J segment 8 bases; nucleotides outside the gene matches: 9. CDR3: CASRPTGSRGYTF. CDR3 coding DNA: TGTGCCAGCAGGCCGACAGGGTCCCGCGGCTACACCTTC.

V and J are TRBV11-1 and TRBJ1-5; no definite D call. V gave up 1 base and J gave up 6 bases, with 7 bases separating them. Germline V CDR1 and CDR2: SGHAT, FQDESV (reference sequence). The CDR3 is 13 residues long. CDR3 coding DNA: TGTGCCAGCAGCTTAGAGTTGGGTCAGCCCCAGCATTTT. Its protein is CASSLELGQPQHF.

J is TRBJ2-1 and V is TRBV6-1, with 8 positions matching TRBD1. The CDR3 contains 13 residues. Germline CDR1 and CDR2: MNHNS and SASEGT. After removal of 8 bases from V and 4 bases from J, the junction contained 4 bases not matched to a gene. The CDR3: CASSWTGYNEQFF. CDR3 sequence (DNA): TGTGCCAGCTCCTGGACAGGGTACAATGAGCAGTTCTTC.

The table lists this clone with a count of one. Within the sample, other DNA sequences also encode this same CDR3. This chain connects TRBV18 to TRBJ1-2; possible D gene TRBD1, 6 bases. Germline V CDR1 and CDR2: KGHSH, LQKENI. V was cut by 6 bases and J by 3 bases, with 11 bases left in between. The CDR3 length is 13 residues. Here the CDR3 reads CASSLQGDYGYTF. Written as DNA, the CDR3 is TGTGCCAGCTCTCTACAGGGAGACTATGGCTACACCTTC.

This chain links TRBV28 with TRBJ2-7; 7 bases fit TRBD2. Germline trimming cut 6 bases from V and 2 bases from J; bases unmatched to any gene: 7. The V gene's germline CDR1 is MDHEN and CDR2 SYDVKM. CDR3 length: 14 residues. This chain's CDR3 is CASRGGTTTYEQYF. The CDR3 coding sequence is TGTGCCAGCAGGGGGGGGACTACCACCTACGAGCAGTACTTC.